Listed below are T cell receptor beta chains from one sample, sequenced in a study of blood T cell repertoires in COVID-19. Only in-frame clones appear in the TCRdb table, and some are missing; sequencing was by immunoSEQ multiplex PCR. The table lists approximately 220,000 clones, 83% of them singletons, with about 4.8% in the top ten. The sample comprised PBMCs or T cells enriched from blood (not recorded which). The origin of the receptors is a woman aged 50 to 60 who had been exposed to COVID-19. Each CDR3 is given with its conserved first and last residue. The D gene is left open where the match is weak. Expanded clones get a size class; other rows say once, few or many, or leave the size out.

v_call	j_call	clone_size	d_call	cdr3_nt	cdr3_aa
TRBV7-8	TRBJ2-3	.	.	TGTGCCAGCAGCTTCGGCGGGCCCATAAGCACAGATACGCAGTATTTT	CASSFGGPISTDTQYF
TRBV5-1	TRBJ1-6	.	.	TGCGCCAGCAGTCGGGGGTCCTATAATTCACCCCTCCACTTT	CASSRGSYNSPLHF
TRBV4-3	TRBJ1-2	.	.	TGCGCCAGCAGCCCCGGAGGAGTAGGGACTAACTATGGCTACACCTTC	CASSPGGVGTNYGYTF
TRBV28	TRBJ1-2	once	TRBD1	TGTGGGGCAGGGGGGAATGATGGCTACACCTTC	CGAGGNDGYTF
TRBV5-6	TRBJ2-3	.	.	TGTGCCAGCAGCTTGGTTTCCCAGGGGAGGGGTACGCAGTATTTT	CASSLVSQGRGTQYF
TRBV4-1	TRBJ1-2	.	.	TGCGCCAGCAGCCAAGAACAAGGAACCAACAGGGACTATGGCTACACCTTC	CASSQEQGTNRDYGYTF
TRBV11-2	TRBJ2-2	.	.	TGTGCCAGCAGCTTAGTCTTGACAACGAACACCGGGGAGCTGTTTTTT	CASSLVLTTNTGELFF
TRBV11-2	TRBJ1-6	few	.	TGTGCCAGCAGCCGGGAGGCCTCTAATTCACCCCTCCACTTT	CASSREASNSPLHF
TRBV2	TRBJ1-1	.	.	TGTGCCAGCGCGGGGGCGGCTCGGGGGACTGAAGCTTTCTTT	CASAGAARGTEAFF
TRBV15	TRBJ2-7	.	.	TGTGCCACCAGCAGAGTGCCGGGATACGAGCAGTACTTC	CATSRVPGYEQYF
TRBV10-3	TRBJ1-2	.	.	TGTGCCATCAGTGCGGGGGCGGGGGACTATGGCTACACCTTC	CAISAGAGDYGYTF
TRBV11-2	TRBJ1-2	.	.	TGTGCCAGCAGCTTACCGTCTAGGAGTATTGGCTACACCTTC	CASSLPSRSIGYTF
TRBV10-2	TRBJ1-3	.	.	TGCGTATGTAACCCGGGGGGTAGAGAGGGAAACACCATATATTTT	CVCNPGGREGNTIYF
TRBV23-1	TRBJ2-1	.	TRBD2	TGCGCCAGCAGTCCCCCCTCTAGCGGGGGTTGGTTCTTC	CASSPPSSGGWFF
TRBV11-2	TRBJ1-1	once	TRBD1	TGTGCCAGCGGTTACAGGGGGCGCTTCACTGAAGCTTTCTTT	CASGYRGRFTEAFF
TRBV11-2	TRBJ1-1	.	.	TGTGCCAGCAGCTTCGAGCTGAACACTGAAGCTTTCTTT	CASSFELNTEAFF
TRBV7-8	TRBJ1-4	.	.	TGTGCCAGCAGCCGGGGGCGGCGCGAAAAACTGTTTTTT	CASSRGRREKLFF
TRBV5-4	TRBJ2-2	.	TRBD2	TGTGCCAGCAGCTCGGGGGGGGCGAACACCGGGGAGCTGTTTTTT	CASSSGGANTGELFF
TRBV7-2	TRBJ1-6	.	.	TGTGCCAGCAGCGAAACCGGGACATCAATGTCCCTCCACTTT	CASSETGTSMSLHF
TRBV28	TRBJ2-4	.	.	TGTGCCAGCAGTCACGCTGACTCCATAACCAAAAACATTCAGTACTTC	CASSHADSITKNIQYF
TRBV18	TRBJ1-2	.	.	TGTGCCAGCTCCCGTAGTTCGGGGGGCTATGGCTACACCTTC	CASSRSSGGYGYTF
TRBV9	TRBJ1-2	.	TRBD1	TGTGCCAACTCGCCGAGCCTGCTACAGGGGGCCGGCTACACCTTC	CANSPSLLQGAGYTF
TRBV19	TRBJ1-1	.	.	TGTGCCAGTAGTATAGTAATACAGGGAACTGAAGCTTTCTTT	CASSIVIQGTEAFF
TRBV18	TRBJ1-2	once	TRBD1	TGTGCCAGCTCACCACAACAACAGGGGAACGAGGGCTCTGGCTACACCTTC	CASSPQQQGNEGSGYTF
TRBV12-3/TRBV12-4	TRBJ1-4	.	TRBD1	TGTGCCAGCAGCCCACAGGGGCCAAGGCTGTTTTTT	CASSPQGPRLFF
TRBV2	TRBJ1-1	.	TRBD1	TGTGCCAGCACTCTAGAGGGACAGCTGAACACTGAAGCTTTCTTT	CASTLEGQLNTEAFF
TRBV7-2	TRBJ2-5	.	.	TGTGCCAGCAGCTTAGTTGGCGGACAAGAGACCCAGTACTTC	CASSLVGGQETQYF
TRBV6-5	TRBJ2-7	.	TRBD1	TGTGCCAGCACCACGGGACAGGGGATAATCTACGAGCAGTACTTC	CASTTGQGIIYEQYF
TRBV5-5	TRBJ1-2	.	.	TGTGCCAGCAGCTCAGGCAGGGTCGTGGATGGCTACACCTTC	CASSSGRVVDGYTF
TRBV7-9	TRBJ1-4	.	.	TGTGCCAGCAGCTTAGACGGAGGGGTGGTAGGTGAAAAACTGTTTTTT	CASSLDGGVVGEKLFF
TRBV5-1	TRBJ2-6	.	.	TGCGCCAGCAGCTCACAGGGTTCCCCCTCTGGGGCCAACGTCCTGACTTTC	CASSSQGSPSGANVLTF
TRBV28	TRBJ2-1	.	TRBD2	TGTGCCAGCAGCATCTGGACTAGCGGGGGCCGGGGTGAGCAGTTCTTC	CASSIWTSGGRGEQFF
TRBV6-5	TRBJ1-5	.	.	TGTGCCAGCGGTACGGGGGACGTCAATCAGCCCCAGCATTTT	CASGTGDVNQPQHF
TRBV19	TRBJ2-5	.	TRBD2	TGTGCCAGTAGTATAGACGGAGCGGGGGAAAAAGAGACCCAGTACTTC	CASSIDGAGEKETQYF
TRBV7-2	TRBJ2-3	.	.	TGTGCCAGCAGCCATAGACAGCTTTCCACAGATACGCAGTATTTT	CASSHRQLSTDTQYF
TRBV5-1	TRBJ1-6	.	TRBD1	TGCGCCAGCACCCAGGGGGTTATGATGAATTCACCCCTCCACTTT	CASTQGVMMNSPLHF
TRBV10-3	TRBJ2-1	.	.	TGTGCCATCAAGGAGGGCGGGTCGGGCCCCTACAATGAGCAGTTCTTC	CAIKEGGSGPYNEQFF
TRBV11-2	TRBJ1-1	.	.	TGTGCCAGCAGCTTAGCTGGTCGAACTTACACTGAAGCTTTCTTT	CASSLAGRTYTEAFF
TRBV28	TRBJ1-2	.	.	TGTGCCAGCAGTGCTACAGTCTTCTATGGCTACACCTTC	CASSATVFYGYTF
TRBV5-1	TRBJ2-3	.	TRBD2	TGCGCCAGCAGCATACGTCTAGCGGGGGAGGCAGATACGCAGTATTTT	CASSIRLAGEADTQYF
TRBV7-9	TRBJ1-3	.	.	TGTGCCAGCAGCCCTTGGGGCCTCTCTGGAAACACCATATATTTT	CASSPWGLSGNTIYF
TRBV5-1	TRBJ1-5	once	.	TGCGCCAGCAGCTTGGCGGGACAAAGAAATCAGCCCCAGCATTTT	CASSLAGQRNQPQHF
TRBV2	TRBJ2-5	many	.	TGTGCCAGCAGATTAGCGGAGGGGGAGACCCAGTACTTC	CASRLAEGETQYF
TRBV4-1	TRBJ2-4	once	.	TGCGCCAGCAGCCAAGCCGGGGCGGGGAACATTCAGTACTTC	CASSQAGAGNIQYF
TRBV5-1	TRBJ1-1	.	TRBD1	TGCGCCAGCAGCTCCAGACAGGGCGGCACTGAAGCTTTCTTT	CASSSRQGGTEAFF
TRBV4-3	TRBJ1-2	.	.	TGCGCCAGCAGCCAAAGCTACAGGGAAGGAGGCTACACCTTC	CASSQSYREGGYTF
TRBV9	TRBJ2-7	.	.	TGTGCCAGCAGCGTATCCCCGCGGGCTGTATCCTACGAGCAGTACTTC	CASSVSPRAVSYEQYF
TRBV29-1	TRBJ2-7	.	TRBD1	TGCAGCGTTGAACATTGGACAGGGGGCGAGCAGTACTTC	CSVEHWTGGEQYF
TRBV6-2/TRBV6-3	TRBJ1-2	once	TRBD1	TGTGCCAGCATCCCAGGACAGGGCACTAACTATGGCTACACCTTC	CASIPGQGTNYGYTF
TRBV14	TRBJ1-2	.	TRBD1	TGTGCCAGCAGCCGAGGGACAGCCTATGGCTACACCTTC	CASSRGTAYGYTF
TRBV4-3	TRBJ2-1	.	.	TGCGCCAGCAGCCAAGTTGAGAATATCTACAATGAGCAGTTCTTC	CASSQVENIYNEQFF
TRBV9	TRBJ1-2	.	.	TGTGCCAGCACCCGGGGGGGGGCCTATGGCTACACCTTC	CASTRGGAYGYTF
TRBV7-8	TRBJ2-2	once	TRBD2	TGTGCCAGCAGCTTAGTTCTCGGGGGGATGACGAACACCGGGGAGCTGTTTTTT	CASSLVLGGMTNTGELFF
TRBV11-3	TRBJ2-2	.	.	TGTGCCAGCAGCTTAGATCCCTCCGGCGGCGGCACCGGGGAGCTGTTTTTT	CASSLDPSGGGTGELFF
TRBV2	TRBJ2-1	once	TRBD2	TGTGCCAGCAGTGAAGCACGGGTAGCGGGGTCCGCCTACAATGAGCAGTTCTTC	CASSEARVAGSAYNEQFF
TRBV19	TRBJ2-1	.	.	TGTGCCAGTAGTACTTGGGGGCGGGGTAAGCGGGGATCCTACAATGAGCAGTTCTTC	CASSTWGRGKRGSYNEQFF
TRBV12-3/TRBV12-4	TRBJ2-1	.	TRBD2	TGTGCCAGCCAAAGACTAGCGGGGGATGAGCAGTTCTTC	CASQRLAGDEQFF
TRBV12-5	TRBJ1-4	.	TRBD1	TGTGCTAGTGGTTTGGCACAGGGGCCAACTAATGAAAAACTGTTTTTT	CASGLAQGPTNEKLFF
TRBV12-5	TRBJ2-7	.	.	TGTGCTAGTGGTTGGGTCGACGGGTCCGAGCAGTACTTC	CASGWVDGSEQYF
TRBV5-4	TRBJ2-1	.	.	TGTGCCAGCAGCTTTCTCAATGAGCAGTTCTTC	CASSFLNEQFF